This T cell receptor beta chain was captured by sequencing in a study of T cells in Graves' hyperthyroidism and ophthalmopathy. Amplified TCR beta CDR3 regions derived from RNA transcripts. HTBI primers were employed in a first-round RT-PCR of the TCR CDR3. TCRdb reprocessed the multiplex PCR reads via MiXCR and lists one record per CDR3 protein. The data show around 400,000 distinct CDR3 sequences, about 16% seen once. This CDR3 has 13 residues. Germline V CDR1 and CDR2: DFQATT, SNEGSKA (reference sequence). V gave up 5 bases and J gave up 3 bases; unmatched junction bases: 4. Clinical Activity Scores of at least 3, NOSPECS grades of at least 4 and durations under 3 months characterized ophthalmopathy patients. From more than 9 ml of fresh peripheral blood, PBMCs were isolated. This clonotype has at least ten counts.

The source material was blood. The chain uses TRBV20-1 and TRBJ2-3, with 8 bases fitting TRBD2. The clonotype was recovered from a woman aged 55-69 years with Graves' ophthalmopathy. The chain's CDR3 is CSAPRGGTDTQYF. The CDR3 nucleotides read TGCAGTGCTCCTCGGGGGGGGACAGATACGCAGTATTTT.